The T cell receptor beta chain described here comes from a study of blood T cell repertoires in COVID-19. Background on the study: Sources were T cells, B-cell-depleted T cells, or PBMCs; the material itself was cDNA or gDNA.

How the authors handled the data: Nucleated cell number was recorded as an estimate derived from reference gene primer amplification. Sequencing was performed with immunoSEQ multiplex PCR; in TCRdb, only in-frame clones are kept and a portion is missing. That table furnishes V, J and clone size, whereas the DNA furnished D and trimming. The sample holds fewer than 150,000 clones, about four fifths seen once. Trimming stripped 0 bases from V and 3 bases from J, with 7 bases between. The CDR3 has 14 residues. Germline CDR1 LNHDA, CDR2 SQIVND (reference sequence). The J gene is TRBJ2-3, the V gene TRBV19; D possibly corresponds to TRBD2 (6 bases). This clonotype was sampled from a human donor in a cohort sampled during active COVID-19. The sample consisted of peripheral blood. Written as DNA, the CDR3 is TGTGCCAGTAGTATAGATCGGGGGACAGATACGCAGTATTTT. As protein: CASSIDRGTDTQYF.